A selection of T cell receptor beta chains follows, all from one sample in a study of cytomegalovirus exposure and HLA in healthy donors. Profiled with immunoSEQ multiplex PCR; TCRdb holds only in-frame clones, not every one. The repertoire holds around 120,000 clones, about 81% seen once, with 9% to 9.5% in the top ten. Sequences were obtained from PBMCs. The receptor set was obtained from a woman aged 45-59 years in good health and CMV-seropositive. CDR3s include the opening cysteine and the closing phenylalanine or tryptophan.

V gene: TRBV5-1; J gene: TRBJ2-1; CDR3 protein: CASSPGTSGYNEQFF
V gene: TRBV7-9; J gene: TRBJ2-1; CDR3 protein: CASSLEQSARPHEQFF
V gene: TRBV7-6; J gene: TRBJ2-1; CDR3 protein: CASSQEAGGPNEQFF
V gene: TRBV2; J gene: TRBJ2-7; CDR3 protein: CASKFGGNEQYF
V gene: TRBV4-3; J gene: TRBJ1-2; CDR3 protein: CASSQTLVDRGYGYTF
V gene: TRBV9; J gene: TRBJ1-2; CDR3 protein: CASSVEPTGKSGYTF
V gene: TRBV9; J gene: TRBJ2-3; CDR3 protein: CASSVVGSFTDTQYF
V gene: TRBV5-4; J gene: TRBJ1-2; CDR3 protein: CASSLGGTAYYGYTF
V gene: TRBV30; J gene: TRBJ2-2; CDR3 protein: CAWRRTSGHTRTGELFF
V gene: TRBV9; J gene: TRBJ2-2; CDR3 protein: CASSVRGAGYTGELFF
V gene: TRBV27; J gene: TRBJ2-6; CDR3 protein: CASSLRHREAGANVLTF
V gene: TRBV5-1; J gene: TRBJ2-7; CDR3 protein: CASSYPRGEQYF
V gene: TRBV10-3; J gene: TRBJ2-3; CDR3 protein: CAIRGTSGRTDTQYF
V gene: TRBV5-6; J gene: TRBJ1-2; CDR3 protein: CASTPDRHPYGYTF
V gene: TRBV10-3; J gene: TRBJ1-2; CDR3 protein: CAISDPSPAGQTIYGYTF
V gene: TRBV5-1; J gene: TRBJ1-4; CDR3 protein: CASSLTTGRNEKLFF
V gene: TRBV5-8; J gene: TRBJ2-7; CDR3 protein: CASSWRTGRRDYEQYF
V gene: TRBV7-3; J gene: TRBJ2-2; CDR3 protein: CASARTGVGGELFF
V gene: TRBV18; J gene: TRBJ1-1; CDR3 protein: CASQMGSGTEAFF
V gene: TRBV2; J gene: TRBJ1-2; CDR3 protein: CASRRDINYGYTF
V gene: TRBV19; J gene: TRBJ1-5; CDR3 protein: CASRRQGNQPQHF
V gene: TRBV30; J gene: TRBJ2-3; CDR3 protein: CAWSAGLAGTDTQYF
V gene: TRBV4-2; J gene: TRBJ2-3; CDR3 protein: CASSQDPGGIQTQYF